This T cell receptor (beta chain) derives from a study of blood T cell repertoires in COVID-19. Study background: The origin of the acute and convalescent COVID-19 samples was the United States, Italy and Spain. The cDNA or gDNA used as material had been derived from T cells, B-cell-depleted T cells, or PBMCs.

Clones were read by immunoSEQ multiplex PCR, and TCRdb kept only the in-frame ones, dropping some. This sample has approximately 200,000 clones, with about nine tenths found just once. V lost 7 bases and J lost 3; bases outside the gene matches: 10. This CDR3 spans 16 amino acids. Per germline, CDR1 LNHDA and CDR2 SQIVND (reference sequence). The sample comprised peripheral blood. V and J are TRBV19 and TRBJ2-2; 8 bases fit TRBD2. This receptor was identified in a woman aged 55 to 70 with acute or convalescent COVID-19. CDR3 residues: CASTSRTSFDTGELFF. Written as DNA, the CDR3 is TGTGCCAGTACCAGCCGGACTAGCTTCGACACCGGGGAGCTGTTTTTT.